Listed below are T cell receptor beta chains from one sample, sequenced in a study of cytomegalovirus exposure and HLA in healthy donors. Sequenced by immunoSEQ multiplex PCR; TCRdb stores in-frame clones only, minus some. The sample yields around 210,000 clones, about three quarters seen once. Sequenced: PBMCs. Receptors originate from a boy younger than 18 in good health and CMV-seronegative. Each CDR3 is given without its conserved first and last residue. The order of the fields is D gene, V gene, J gene, CDR3 protein. The D gene is left open where the match is weak.

>TRBD1|TRBV6-5|TRBJ1-2
ASSYSGTAGAYGYT
>-|TRBV18|TRBJ1-4
ASSQEGSVKLF
>-|TRBV27|TRBJ1-5
ASSPGTSNQPQH
>TRBD1|TRBV14|TRBJ1-2
ASSQAVGRGLFGYT
>TRBD1|TRBV2|TRBJ2-2
ASSRDRGGELF
>-|TRBV6-5|TRBJ1-2
ASRLDSLYDGYT
>-|TRBV29-1|TRBJ1-2
SVGEGGYGYT
>TRBD1|TRBV5-1|TRBJ2-7
ASSLVLSTGNAYEQY
>TRBD1|TRBV19|TRBJ1-1
ASSIFEGANTEAF
>-|TRBV10-3|TRBJ2-5
AISARLAGSEETQY
>-|TRBV5-1|TRBJ1-4
ASSVDGRNEKLF
>-|TRBV29-1|TRBJ1-2
SAGERYGYT
>TRBD2|TRBV5-1|TRBJ2-5
ASSYGLAGGYQETQY
>TRBD1|TRBV5-4|TRBJ1-6
ASSTWTGGDSPLH
>-|TRBV27|-
ASSLKATGYEQY
>-|TRBV5-1|TRBJ1-4
ASSSRQENEKLF
>-|TRBV5-1|TRBJ2-2
ASSLGANTGELF
>-|TRBV4-1|TRBJ1-2
ASSRQDSNYGYT
>TRBD1|TRBV2|TRBJ1-1
ASTVTGGNTEAF
>TRBD1|TRBV5-1|TRBJ1-2
ASSSTGDYGYT
>TRBD1|TRBV6-1|TRBJ2-5
ASSEGQWGTQY
>TRBD1|TRBV9|TRBJ1-1
ASSAGQGRTEAF
>-|TRBV27|TRBJ2-1
ASSLQANSYNEQF
>-|TRBV7-9|TRBJ2-7
ASSLRGGVGEQY
>TRBD2|TRBV6-5|TRBJ2-3
ASPRLAGSTDTQY
>-|TRBV6-6|TRBJ1-5
ASSPRGGGNQPQH
>-|TRBV5-4|TRBJ1-5
ASSSGARSPQH
>TRBD2|TRBV5-1|TRBJ2-1
ASSSGTSGMGSNEQF
>-|TRBV5-1|TRBJ2-3
ASSFGNTQY
>-|TRBV11-3|TRBJ1-1
ASSFAGVNTEAF